Presented here are 31 T cell receptor beta chains from one specimen sequenced in a study of tumor and adjacent non-tumor tissue in lung cancer. RNA was extracted from bulk tissue without any cell sorting. This non-tumor lung sample came from over 3 cm beyond the tumor edge. TCRbeta libraries were built with three rounds of nested PCR, modified from ARM-PCR. In TCRdb, the multiplex PCR reads were re-called with MiXCR into one record per CDR3 protein. Of approximately 110,000 distinct CDR3 sequences in the sample, 50% to 70% were seen once. The sequencing input was distant non-tumor lung tissue. These receptors came from a man aged 60 to 75 with non-small cell lung cancer.

Turning to this clonotype: A much larger clone differs by one base, so this may be a read error. V usage is TRBV12-3 or TRBV12-4 and J usage is TRBJ2-3; perhaps D is TRBD1 or TRBD2 (5 bases each). The germline V and J ends were trimmed by 3 bases and 4 bases, with 11 bases remaining between them. The CDR3 is 14 amino acids. CDR3 sequence reads: CASSFRDRSDTQYF. CDR3 coding DNA: TGTGCCAGCAGTTTTAGGGACCGCTCAGATACGCAGTATTTT.

The rearrangement links TRBV20-1 to TRBJ2-1, with 7 positions matching TRBD2. The CDR3 is 17 residues long. In germline, CDR1 is DFQATT, CDR2 SNEGSKA (reference sequence). V shed 0 bases, J shed 5 bases, and the junction held 13 bases outside the gene matches. CDR3 residues: CSARDQLKSAGNNEQFF. The CDR3 DNA follows: TGCAGTGCTAGAGATCAACTAAAGTCAGCGGGGAACAATGAGCAGTTCTTC.

The sample holds many counts of this clonotype. The rearrangement links TRBV12-5 to TRBJ2-2, with D possibly called TRBD1 or TRBD2 (5 bases each). Trimming removed 2 bases from V and 13 bases from J, with 17 bases in between. This CDR3 comprises 14 residues. Germline V gene data show CDR1 as LGHNT and CDR2 as FRNRAP. CDR3 in DNA: TGTGCTAGTGGTTTGTCTGGGACGGGCTCTCGGCTGTTTTTT. This translates into CASGLSGTGSRLFF.

This clonotype has a count of ten or more. The chain uses TRBV6-2 or TRBV6-3 and TRBJ2-3, with 10 bases identical to TRBD2. Trimming cost V 8 bases and J 7 bases; bases outside gene matches: 9. Per the germline V gene, CDR1 is MNHEY and CDR2 is SVGEGT. The CDR3 spans 14 residues. CDR3 residues: CASGSSGSLNTQYF. The CDR3 nucleotides read TGTGCCAGCGGCTCTAGCGGGAGTTTAAATACGCAGTATTTT.

This clonotype was observed a few times. J is TRBJ2-2 and V is TRBV5-1; no clear D gene. The CDR3 is 13 amino acids. Germline CDR1 SGHRS, CDR2 YFSETQ. V shed 3 bases and J shed 1 base, with 4 bases lying between them. CDR3 nucleotide sequence: TGCGCCAGCAGCTGGAAGAACACCGGGGAGCTGTTTTTT. It codes for CASSWKNTGELFF.

In DNA, the CDR3 is TGTGCCAGAAGCCGAGGCCCGGGCAAAAACATTCAGTACTTC. This codes for CARSRGPGKNIQYF. V and J are TRBV11-3 and TRBJ2-4; D gene ambiguous. V lost 9 bases, J lost 3 bases, and 15 bases lay in between. Germline values: CDR1 SGHNT, CDR2 YENEEA. The CDR3 totals 14 residues.

CDR3 sequence: CASTGLAYIYEQYF. The CDR3 coding sequence is TGTGCCAGCACCGGGCTAGCGTATATCTACGAGCAGTACTTC. The chain employs TRBV6-2 or TRBV6-3 and TRBJ2-7; D perhaps matches TRBD2 (6 bases). CDR3 length: 14 amino acids. Trimming shortened V by 7 bases and J by 3 bases, and 16 bases separated the two germline ends. Germline V gene sequence: CDR1 MNHEY, CDR2 SVGEGT.

The chain is built from TRBV28 and TRBJ2-6; tentative D call: TRBD1 (6 bases). The germline V gene encodes CDR1 MDHEN and CDR2 SYDVKM. The CDR3 is made up of 18 amino acids. V lost 5 bases to trimming and J lost 1 base, with 18 bases between them. CDR3 region: CASSVTGRPLSGANVLTF. Here the CDR3 DNA reads TGTGCCAGCAGTGTGACAGGCCGTCCACTATCTGGGGCCAACGTCCTGACTTTC.

The sample holds many counts of this clonotype. V usage is TRBV7-9 and J usage is TRBJ2-7; a possible D gene is TRBD1 (5 bases). The V gene lost 5 bases and the J gene lost 10 bases, with 15 bases spanning the gap. Germline V CDR1 and CDR2: SEHNR, FQNEAQ (reference sequence). The CDR3 has 12 residues. CDR3 DNA sequence: TGTGCCAGCAGCGAGGACAATCCGGAACAGTACTTC. It specifies CASSEDNPEQYF.

Regarding this clonotype: No conserved phenylalanine or tryptophan is present at the end of the CDR3, so a read error is the likely explanation. The chain joins TRBV7-9 to TRBJ2-7, with 10 bases that match TRBD1. This CDR3 region has 15 residues. Germline values: CDR1 SEHNR, CDR2 FQNEAQ (reference sequence). The CDR3 DNA follows: TGTACAAGCAGCTTAGCGACAGGGGGCCCCTACGAGCAGTACATC. This sequence encodes CTSSLATGGPYEQYI.

J is TRBJ2-7 and V is TRBV5-6; possibly TRBD1 or TRBD2 for D (5 bases each). Germline V lookup: CDR1 SGHDT, CDR2 YYEEEE. V lost 3 bases to trimming and J lost 3 bases, with 19 bases between them. This CDR3 comprises 16 residues. The CDR3 spells CASSWIPGTGCYEQYF. The DNA of the CDR3 is TGTGCCAGCAGCTGGATCCCAGGGACGGGGTGCTACGAGCAGTACTTC.

This clonotype was seen a handful of times. This sequence joins TRBV5-1 and TRBJ2-7; weak D call: TRBD1 (6 bases). V dropped 5 bases and J dropped 1 base, with 13 bases sitting between them. Per the germline V gene, CDR1 is SGHRS and CDR2 is YFSETQ. CDR3 length: 14 residues. This CDR3 reads CASRARDNSYEQYF. DNA for the CDR3: TGCGCCAGCAGGGCTCGGGACAATTCCTACGAGCAGTACTTC.

This clonotype was observed a handful of times. A read error is possible here, since a much larger clone lies one base away. This chain uses TRBV29-1 with TRBJ2-3, with 13 bases that match TRBD2. The CDR3 consists of 15 residues. The V and J ends lost 5 bases and 1 base, in that order; junction bases with no gene match: 3. Per the germline V gene, CDR1 is SQVTM and CDR2 is ANQGSEA. CDR3 nucleotide sequence: TGCAGCGTTCTCGGACTAGCGGGGGGCACAGATACGCAGTATTTT. Protein: CSVLGLAGGTDTQYF.

This clonotype was counted at least ten times. J is TRBJ2-1 and V is TRBV13, with 13 bases fitting TRBD2. Germline-derived CDR1 and CDR2 are PRHDT and FYEKMQ (reference sequence). There are 17 residues in the CDR3. J was trimmed by 1 base and V by 5 bases; bases with no gene match: 5. DNA for the CDR3: TGTGCCAGCAGCCCGGGACTAGCGGGGCAATCCTACAATGAGCAGTTCTTC. Translating it yields CASSPGLAGQSYNEQFF.

The rearrangement joins TRBV6-5 to TRBJ1-1; 10 nucleotides agree with TRBD1. V was pared by 0 bases and J by 9 bases, with 7 bases of the junction left unmatched. This CDR3 has 15 residues. Germline V lookup: CDR1 MNHEY, CDR2 SVGAGI. This CDR3 is CASSYSGTGETKAFF. In DNA form, the CDR3 reads TGTGCCAGCAGTTACTCGGGGACAGGGGAGACTAAAGCTTTCTTT.

This clonotype has a count of ten or more. The chain couples TRBV7-9 to TRBJ2-1; unclear D gene. V was clipped by 7 bases and J by 7 bases, with 8 bases between them. The CDR3 length is 11 residues. The germline CDR1 and CDR2 sequences are SEHNR and FQNEAQ (reference sequence). The CDR3 nucleotides are TGTGCCAGCACCAAAGGAAATGAGCAGTTCTTC. Amino acids: CASTKGNEQFF.

The CDR3 bases are TGTGCCACCGCTAGCGGGGGGAATCAAAATGAGCAGTTCTTC. This sequence encodes CATASGGNQNEQFF. This chain connects TRBV15 to TRBJ2-1; 11 bases match TRBD2. With 8 bases clipped from V and 7 bases from J, the junction kept 7 bases outside the gene matches. This CDR3 spans 14 amino acids. Germline V gene sequence: CDR1 LNHNV, CDR2 YYDKDF (reference sequence).

On this clonotype itself: Here the CDR3 omits its conserved ending phenylalanine or tryptophan, so a read error is the likely source. The J gene is TRBJ1-1, the V gene TRBV19; D unclear. The CDR3 extends over 13 amino acids. The V gene lost 5 bases and the J gene lost 3 bases, with 10 bases spanning the gap. Per the germline V gene, CDR1 is LNHDA and CDR2 is SQIVND (reference sequence). For the CDR3, the DNA is TGTGCCAGTAGTTACTCAAAATACACTGAAGCTTTCTTG. Residues: CASSYSKYTEAFL.

As to this clonotype: This may stem from a read error, because a much larger clone lies one nucleotide away. CDR3 residues: CARSILAGVDEQFF. The CDR3 DNA follows: TGTGCCAGGAGTATTCTAGCGGGAGTGGATGAGCAGTTCTTC. The gene calls are TRBV6-6 and TRBJ2-1; 10 bases agree with TRBD2. Trimming took 9 bases from V and 8 from J; bases not matched to a gene: 10. CDR1 is MNHNY, CDR2 SVGAGI, per germline (reference sequence). The CDR3 consists of 14 residues.

This sequence joins TRBV11-1 and TRBJ1-1; D call uncertain. Deletions cut 2 bases from V and 5 bases from J, with 9 bases between. This CDR3 is built from 13 residues. Per the germline V gene, CDR1 is SGHAT and CDR2 is FQDESV (reference sequence). The CDR3 here is CASSLSAETEAFF. The CDR3 nucleotides read TGTGCCAGCAGCTTATCGGCCGAGACTGAAGCTTTCTTT.

Regarding this clonotype: One end of the junction fails to match germline, which may point to a read error. The gene calls are TRBV11-2 and TRBJ2-1; perhaps D is TRBD1 or TRBD2 (5 bases each). Germline values: CDR1 SGHAT, CDR2 FQNNGV. The CDR3 totals 17 residues. The CDR3 DNA is TGTGCCAGCAACTTAGTGTGGGAACTGCCTTACCGAGGGGAGCAGCTCTTC. It yields the protein CASNLVWELPYRGEQLF.

This clonotype was counted a few times. Germline and junction disagree at one end, which may indicate a read error. This chain joins TRBV30 and TRBJ1-2, with D perhaps matching TRBD1 (5 bases). Germline lookup yields CDR1 GTSNPN and CDR2 SVGIG (reference sequence). The CDR3 consists of 15 residues. DNA for the CDR3: TGTGCCTGGGGTGTACGAGGGGACCGGAACTATGGCTACACCTTT. It is translated as CAWGVRGDRNYGYTF.

The chain is built from TRBV12-3 or TRBV12-4 and TRBJ2-7, with D uncertain. The CDR3 is made up of 13 amino acids. Trimming cost V 5 bases and J 10 bases, with 18 bases left between them. CDR3 DNA: TGTGCCAGCAGTCCCGAACTACTGTCCGATCAGTACTTC. It specifies CASSPELLSDQYF.

As to this clonotype: This clone may be a read error of a much larger clone one base away. V gene TRBV7-9 combines with J gene TRBJ2-7; D remains ambiguous. Deletions cut 4 bases from V and 5 bases from J, with 12 bases between. The CDR3 has 13 amino acids. CDR1 is SEHNR, CDR2 FQNEAQ, per germline (reference sequence). CDR3 DNA sequence: TGTGCCAGCAGCTACCCAGTGGGCCACGAGCAGTACTTC. Encoded protein: CASSYPVGHEQYF.

By its share, this clonotype is medium-sized (0.01 to 0.1%). The chain carries TRBV11-2 and TRBJ2-7; 8 bases map to TRBD1. V shed 3 bases and J 6 bases; nucleotides not matched to a gene: 10. The CDR3 contains 15 residues. Germline CDR1 SGHAT, CDR2 FQNNGV. DNA of the CDR3: TGTGCCAGCAGCTTCAGGACAGGGTGGTTGGGCGAGCAGTACTTC. It yields the protein CASSFRTGWLGEQYF. Full variable domain (remainder filled in from reference TRBV11-2 and TRBJ2-7): EAGVAQSPRYKIIEKRQSVAFWCNPISGHATLYWYQQILGQGPKLLIQFQNNGVVDDSQLPKDRFSAERLKGVDSTLKIQPAKLEDSAVYLCASSFRTGWLGEQYFGPGTRLTVT.

The V and J genes are TRBV12-3 or TRBV12-4 and TRBJ2-5; D is tentatively TRBD1 or TRBD2 (5 bases each). The V and J ends lost 10 bases and 4 bases respectively, with 22 bases between them. The CDR3 is 15 amino acids. In nucleotides, the CDR3 is TGTGCCAACTCGGATACGGGACCAGCGTTAGAGACCCAGTACTTC. It translates to CANSDTGPALETQYF.

On this clonotype itself: Here the CDR3 omits its conserved ending phenylalanine or tryptophan, so a read error is the likely source. The V call is TRBV11-3, the J call TRBJ2-1, with 9 bases fitting TRBD1. From germline, CDR1 is SGHNT and CDR2 YENEEA. This CDR3 contains 18 residues. CDR3 coding DNA: TGTGCCAACAGCTTAGAATTCCCTGGAAGACAGGGGGTCCATGAGCAGTTCTAC. It encodes CANSLEFPGRQGVHEQFY.

As to this clonotype: An end of the junction differs from the germline gene, which may be a read error. The rearrangement links TRBV28 to TRBJ2-7; no clear D gene. CDR3 length: 16 amino acids. Per the germline V gene, CDR1 is MDHEN and CDR2 is SYDVKM. The CDR3 loop reads CASSPFRAFYSYKQYF. CDR3 bases: TGTGCCAGCAGTCCCTTTCGGGCCTTCTACTCCTACAAGCAGTACTTC. Based on the CDR3 plus reference TRBV28 and TRBJ2-7, the full variable domain is DVKVTQSSRYLVKRTGEKVFLECVQDMDHENMFWYRQDPGLGLRLIYFSYDVKMKEKGDIPEGYSVSREKKERFSLILESASTNQTSMYLCASSPFRAFYSYKQYFGPGTRLTVT.

The sample holds many counts of this clonotype. The chain has TRBV29-1 and TRBJ2-1, with D unresolved. V shed 7 bases and J shed 1 base, with 5 bases lying between them. The CDR3 contains 11 residues. Germline loops: CDR1 SQVTM, CDR2 ANQGSEA. CDR3 bases: TGCAGCGGTGCTTCCTACAATGAGCAGTTCTTC. Translation gives CSGASYNEQFF.

With respect to this clonotype: Without the conserved terminal phenylalanine or tryptophan, this CDR3 likely stems from a read error. The chain is built from TRBV29-1 and TRBJ1-2, with 7 bases identical to TRBD1. The CDR3 runs 13 residues. Germline V gene sequence: CDR1 SQVTM, CDR2 ANQGSEA. The CDR3 here is CSIDRVGLYVYTI. The CDR3, as DNA: TGCAGCATCGACAGGGTTGGTCTCTATGTCTACACCATC.

This clonotype was observed at least ten times. V gene TRBV13 combines with J gene TRBJ1-1, with a tentative D call TRBD1 (6 bases). V lost 5 bases and J lost 0, with 7 bases in between. This CDR3 contains 13 residues. CDR1 and CDR2 from the germline V gene are PRHDT and FYEKMQ (reference sequence). The CDR3 sequence is CASSRQVNTEAFF. Written as DNA, the CDR3 is TGTGCCAGCAGCCGACAGGTGAACACTGAAGCTTTCTTT.